Shown below are 10 T cell receptor beta chains from a single sample sequenced in a study of blood T cell repertoires in COVID-19. This table comes from immunoSEQ multiplex PCR, and its TCRdb copy is limited to in-frame clones, with some not included. Of roughly 260,000 clones listed, roughly 87% were seen once; the top ten hold roughly 2.2%. Sample: peripheral blood. The receptors shown here come from a woman in her forties or fifties who had recovered from COVID-19.

The J gene is TRBJ2-2, the V gene TRBV29-1; tentative D call: TRBD1 (5 bases). Germline CDR1 reads SQVTM; CDR2 reads ANQGSEA. V gave up 4 bases and J gave up 0 bases, with 9 bases separating them. The length of the CDR3 is 14 residues. The chain's CDR3 is CSVGQLANTGELFF. The CDR3 bases are TGCAGCGTTGGACAGCTCGCGAACACCGGGGAGCTGTTTTTT.

V usage is TRBV24-1 and J usage is TRBJ2-1; possibly TRBD2 for D (6 bases). CDR3 length: 15 residues. Germline-derived CDR1 and CDR2 are KGHDR and SFDVKD. Trimming cost V 3 bases and J 4 bases, with 12 bases left between them. As DNA, the CDR3 is TGTGCCACCAGTGATACTACCGGGACTTACAATGAGCAGTTCTTC. Amino acids: CATSDTTGTYNEQFF.

The chain has TRBV7-2 and TRBJ2-1; tentatively, D is TRBD1 (5 bases). The CDR3 totals 15 residues. Germline V gives CDR1 SGHTA, CDR2 FQGNSA. The germline V and J ends were trimmed by 4 bases and 4 bases, with 14 bases remaining between them. The CDR3 DNA follows: TGTGCCAGCAGCTCTCTGCAGGGAATATACAATGAGCAGTTCTTC. Translated: CASSSLQGIYNEQFF. Full variable domain (outside the CDR3, taken from reference TRBV7-2 and TRBJ2-1): GAGVSQSPSNKVTEKGKDVELRCDPISGHTALYWYRQSLGQGLEFLIYFQGNSAPDKSGLPSDRFSAERTGGSVSTLTIQRTQQEDSAVYLCASSSLQGIYNEQFFGPGTRLTVL.

This chain links TRBV6-5 with TRBJ2-1, with D tentatively TRBD2 (7 bases). The CDR3 covers 14 residues. V lost 2 bases and J 4 bases, leaving 9 bases between the germline ends. CDR1 and CDR2 (germline): MNHEY, SVGAGI. This CDR3 is CASSYGGAYNEQFF. CDR3 in DNA: TGTGCCAGCAGTTACGGGGGGGCATACAATGAGCAGTTCTTC.

This clone was seen a handful of times. The rearrangement joins TRBV14 to TRBJ2-1; 7 nucleotides align to TRBD1. CDR3 length equals 13 residues. CDR1 is SGHDN and CDR2 is FVKESK in the germline V gene. Germline trimming cut 1 base from V and 9 bases from J; bases unmatched to any gene: 3. The DNA of the CDR3 is TGTGCCAGCAGCCAAGTAGGGGGCAGTGAGCAGTTCTTC. It codes for CASSQVGGSEQFF. Variable domain in full (rest from reference TRBV14 and TRBJ2-1): EAGVTQFPSHSVIEKGQTVTLRCDPISGHDNLYWYRRVMGKEIKFLLHFVKESKQDESGMPNNRFLAERTGGTYSTLKVQPAELEDSGVYFCASSQVGGSEQFFGPGTRLTVL.

This chain connects TRBV12-3 or TRBV12-4 to TRBJ2-7, with D possibly being TRBD1 (5 bases). The CDR3 contains 11 residues. The V and J ends lost 3 bases and 6 bases respectively, with 6 bases between them. The CDR3 bases are TGTGCCAGCAGTTTTCAGGGCGAGCAGTACTTC. It yields the protein CASSFQGEQYF.

This chain connects TRBV6-5 to TRBJ1-3; 7 nucleotides match TRBD1. Germline loops: CDR1 MNHEY, CDR2 SVGAGI. The CDR3 covers 15 residues. V shed 7 bases and J 0 bases; nucleotides not matched to a gene: 6. The CDR3 loop is CASTPTGSSGNTIYF. The CDR3 DNA reads TGTGCCAGCACCCCGACAGGGAGCTCTGGAAACACCATATATTTT.

This sequence joins TRBV5-6 and TRBJ1-1; TRBD1 aligns across 8 bases. Looked up from germline, CDR1 is SGHDT and CDR2 is YYEEEE. The J segment lost 4 bases and the V segment lost 5 bases, leaving 10 bases of the junction unmatched. The CDR3 runs to 15 residues. The CDR3 is CASSLSGTGPTEAFF. In DNA, the CDR3 is TGTGCCAGCAGTTTGTCCGGGACAGGACCCACTGAAGCTTTCTTT.

V is TRBV5-1 and J is TRBJ2-2; maybe TRBD1 (5 bases). The CDR3 sequence is 15 residues long. CDR1 and CDR2 (germline): SGHRS, YFSETQ. V shed 4 bases and J shed 0 bases, with 10 bases lying between them. CDR3 coding DNA: TGCGCCAGCAGCCTGACAGAAGCGAACACCGGGGAGCTGTTTTTT. It translates to CASSLTEANTGELFF.

V and J are TRBV7-9 and TRBJ2-7; tentative D call: TRBD2 (5 bases). V was clipped by 0 bases and J by 4 bases, with 10 bases between them. Germline V gives CDR1 SEHNR, CDR2 FQNEAQ (reference sequence). This CDR3 has 14 amino acids. The DNA of the CDR3 is TGTGCCAGCAGCTTAGCAGGCGGGCTATACGAGCAGTACTTC. This encodes CASSLAGGLYEQYF.